This TCR beta chain is drawn from a study of CD8 T cells in Susac syndrome. V dropped 0 bases and J dropped 9; count of bases not matched to a gene: 21. The V gene's germline CDR1 is LGHNA and CDR2 YSLEER. CDR3 length equals 21 residues. Overall study results and limits: The authors acknowledged that their TCR sequencing and HLA analysis involved a relatively small number of individuals.

RNA in amounts of about 0.5 to 1 ug was reverse transcribed with random hexamers. With immunoSEQ multiplex PCR, TCR beta CDR3 was amplified across 54 Vbeta and 13 Jbeta. TCRdb used MiXCR to reprocess the immunoSEQ multiplex PCR reads, holding one entry per CDR3 protein. The table lists 330,000 or so distinct CDR3 sequences, around 85% of them singletons. As to this clonotype: Its target is not known.

TCR beta from blood CD8+ and CD4+ T cells was sequenced. Treatment-naive patients with stable or active relapsing-remitting disease were the multiple sclerosis controls. The chain joins TRBV4-3 to TRBJ2-1, with TRBD2 matching over 12 bases. The sequence derives from a human donor with multiple sclerosis. Sequencing used CD8+ T cells from PBMCs. CDR3 residues: CASSQDEMRRASGRADPEQFF. For the CDR3, the DNA is TGCGCCAGCAGCCAAGATGAAATGCGAAGGGCTAGCGGGAGGGCCGATCCTGAGCAGTTCTTC.